This TCR beta chain comes out of a study of control samples from healthy donors and cancer patients. The ends were cut back, 1 base at V and 4 bases at J, with 8 bases in the middle. Germline CDR1 and CDR2: LNHDA and SQIVND (reference sequence). CDR3 length: 15 amino acids. Measured with immunoSEQ multiplex PCR; TCRdb has only the in-frame clones, and not every one. The table lists around 51,000 clones, about 80% of them singletons, with 9.5% to 13% in the top ten. This receptor was identified in a man between 65 and 85 years old in good health. Sequencing was performed on blood. The gene calls are TRBV19 and TRBJ2-6; a weak D match, TRBD1 (6 bases). The CDR3 spells CASSIGGLGANVLTF. CDR3 in DNA: TGTGCCAGTAGTATAGGGGGGCTCGGGGCCAACGTCCTGACTTTC.